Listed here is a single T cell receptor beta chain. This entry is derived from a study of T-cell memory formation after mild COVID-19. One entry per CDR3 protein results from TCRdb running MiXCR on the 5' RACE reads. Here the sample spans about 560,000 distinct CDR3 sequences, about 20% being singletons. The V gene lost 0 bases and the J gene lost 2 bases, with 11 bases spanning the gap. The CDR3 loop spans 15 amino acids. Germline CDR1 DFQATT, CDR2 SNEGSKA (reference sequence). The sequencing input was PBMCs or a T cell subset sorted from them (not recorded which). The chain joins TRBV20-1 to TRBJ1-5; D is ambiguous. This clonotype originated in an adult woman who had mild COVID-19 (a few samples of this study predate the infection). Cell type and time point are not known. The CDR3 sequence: CSARDPGRGNQPQHF. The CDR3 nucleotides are TGCAGTGCTAGAGACCCGGGAAGGGGCAATCAGCCCCAGCATTTT.